Included here is one T cell receptor (beta chain) sequence, with context. This clonotype was seen more than once but under ten times. No antigen is known for it. Base qualities are not at hand, and no much larger clone is one base apart. Preparation of the library involved multiplex PCR. TCRdb names Illumina HiSeq 4000 as the instrument used. TCR beta libraries were built with iRepertoire HTBI primers and Arm-PCR amplification of CDR3 regions. Gel purification was performed on PCR products prior to sequencing. As for the authors' bioinformatics: Across samples, 60 to 70 TRBV and roughly 15 TRBJ segments were identified and used for gene usage analysis of CDR3 amino acid clonotypes. COPE and FqMerger were used to merge filtered high-quality paired reads into contigs. BLAST was used to align contigs to the IMGT TRBV, TRBD and TRBJ reference genes, and CDR3 was defined following IMGT. Any clonotype with a frequency above 0.1% was classified as a highly expanded clone. Shannon entropy was used to measure repertoire diversity, and the Gini coefficient was used to measure V-J evenness. Public clonotypes were defined as clonotypes shared by more than one individual. Using fastp trimming at Q25 and MiXCR clonotype assembly, TCRdb reanalyzed the public sequencing data and kept in-frame beta chains. Identical CDR3 protein sequences are pooled into one entry, listed with their most common genes and DNA. Clone size and V and J calls follow TCRdb, not the original study. The sample table records 500,000 or so distinct CDR3 sequences; 12% to 15% of these occur just once. The ten largest account for under 20% of the sample.

The data are from a study of regulatory T cells in long-lasting Graves disease (dated by TCRdb to the early 2020s). As for the study more broadly: Antithyroid drugs had been taken for less than 3 months by newly diagnosed Graves' disease patients. Peripheral blood TCR sequencing and RNA sequencing compared persistent Graves' disease patients with newly diagnosed Graves' disease patients. The study was conducted in China and was registered as a clinical trial. A total of roughly 35 samples underwent TCR sequencing: about 13 from persistent and approximately 20 from newly diagnosed Graves' disease patients.

Broader findings and caveats from the paper: Sequencing and analysis were limited to the TCR beta chain. Only peripheral blood was studied, because thyroid tissue, the primary lesion, was inaccessible. The small sample size was acknowledged by the authors as a limitation that may reduce accuracy. Lower TCR Shannon entropy and fewer highly expanded clones were observed in persistent Graves' disease patients than in newly diagnosed patients, which suggested clonal expansion. A larger number of public clonotypes was shared among persistent patients (fewer than 3,000) than among newly diagnosed patients (about 990). TRBV28, TRBJ1-2 and TRBJ2-5 were preferentially used in persistent disease, while TRBV20-1 and TRBJ2-1 were favored in newly diagnosed disease.

There are 15 amino acids in the CDR3, from cysteine to phenylalanine inclusive. The kept DNA is CDR3 alone, 45 bases in frame from the first base. Trimming costs V 2 bases and J 0 bases, and their ends lie 9 bases apart. From a lookup of the germline V gene, CDR1 and CDR2 are KGHSH and LQKENI. What the time point label conveys for this sample: newly diagnosed GD, antithyroid drugs for less than 3 months. For both TCR sequencing and RNA sequencing, RNA was extracted from PBMCs using TRIzol. The diagnosis of Graves' disease was made according to American Thyroid Association guidelines. Patients were recruited from an endocrinology department in Xi'an, China. From each patient, approximately 10 milliliters of peripheral blood was collected into an EDTA anticoagulant tube. PBMCs were isolated by Ficoll Paque Plus density gradient separation without further T cell sorting. RNA quality was checked with an Agilent 2100 Bioanalyzer and agarose gel, and concentration with a NanoDrop 2000.

The sample was also linked to a second study, of T cells in Graves' hyperthyroidism and ophthalmopathy. From the second report: A patient counted as having stable Graves' hyperthyroidism if no progression to ophthalmopathy occurred over 18 months of follow-up. Hyperthyroidism patients were newly diagnosed, with disease duration under 2 months, and aged 18 to 65 years. The study excluded patients with uncontrolled infections, other autoimmune diseases, pregnancy or lactation. Clinical symptoms, serum thyroxine and TRAb, thyroid ultrasound, and orbital computed tomography formed the basis for the diagnoses. The TCR CDR3 was subjected to a first round of RT-PCR using the HTBI primer set and the Qiagen OneStep RT-PCR kit. Most expanded thyroid clonotypes (frequency above 0.001) were also detected in blood, suggesting blood repertoires may reflect thyroid immune responses. In cross-validation, a model built on a 13 V-J signature told ophthalmopathy apart from stable hyperthyroidism with 87.88% sensitivity and around 84% specificity, and in testing the same model reached 80%/75%. In validation, the model predicted progression to ophthalmopathy with approximately 69% sensitivity and less than 80% specificity, a median of approximately 6.5 months before onset. A discovery cohort of about 100 patients, approximately 45 with Graves' ophthalmopathy and under 60 with stable Graves' hyperthyroidism, was used to find distinguishing TCR V-J signatures. Whether ophthalmopathy could be predicted prospectively was tested in an independent validation cohort made up of 18 hyperthyroidism patients plus 17 patients who later progressed to ophthalmopathy. The roughly 91 discovery patients were randomly divided into training and test sets at a 7:3 ratio. The study also compared thyroid tissue and blood T-cell repertoires from about six Graves' hyperthyroidism patients. Once sampling was done, hyperthyroidism patients were given methimazole at a starting dose of 30 mg daily, whereas ophthalmopathy patients were given high-dose intravenous methylprednisolone. Libraries were constructed in a second round of multiplex PCR, after which size selection and purification were carried out. Sequencing of the libraries was done on an Illumina HiSeq2000 using paired-end 100 bp reads. SOAPnuke was used to process the raw data, with reads discarded if the reads contained adapters or uncalled bases, had a mean Phred below 15, or lacked an exact constant-primer or identifier match. High-quality paired reads were merged using COPE v1.2.5, and each unique nucleotide sequence was defined as a clonotype. MiTCR v1.1 was used to align clonotypes to the IMGT TRBV, TRBD and TRBJ reference segments. Only V-J combinations with frequency above 0.0001, covering 99.2% of repertoires, were analysed. The TCS score was defined as the ratio of F50 (clonal expansion) to E x V (chaos), calculated using BLOSUM62-based TCRdist between CDR3 peptides within each V-J. Welch's t-statistics and random forest reduced approximately 520 V-J features to roughly 13, which were used in a naive Bayes classifier (R e1071). Sample size was not statistically predetermined, and investigators were not blinded to group allocation. TCR Vbeta CDR3 sequencing of approximately 140 peripheral blood samples (roughly 41 ophthalmopathy, 75 or so hyperthyroidism and approximately 17 progressor patients) is reported in the paper.

The TCR comes from a woman aged 45-65 years with Graves disease. Donor details come from another sample of the same person, matched by shared clones. The sample here was peripheral blood mononuclear cells (PBMCs), taken at new diagnosis, from a patient treated with antithyroid drugs. The V and J segments used are TRBV18 and TRBJ2-3; D gene: possibly TRBD2, on 6 matching bases. The CDR3 region has the sequence CASSPGLTSTDTQYF. The nucleotides read TGTGCCAGCTCACCAGGACTAACAAGCACAGATACGCAGTATTTT.